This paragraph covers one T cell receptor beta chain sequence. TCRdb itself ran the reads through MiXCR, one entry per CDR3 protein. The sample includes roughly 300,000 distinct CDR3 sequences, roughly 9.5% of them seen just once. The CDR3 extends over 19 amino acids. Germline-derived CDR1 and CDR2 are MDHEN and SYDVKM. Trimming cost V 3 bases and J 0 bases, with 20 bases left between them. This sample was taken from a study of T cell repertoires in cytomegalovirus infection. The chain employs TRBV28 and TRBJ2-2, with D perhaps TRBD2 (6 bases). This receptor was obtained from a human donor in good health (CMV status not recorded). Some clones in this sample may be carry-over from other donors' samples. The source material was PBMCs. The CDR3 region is CASSFPPGASETNTGELFF. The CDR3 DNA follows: TGTGCCAGCAGTTTCCCCCCTGGTGCTAGCGAAACGAACACCGGGGAGCTGTTTTTT.